A selection of T cell receptor beta chains follows, all from one sample in a study of cytomegalovirus exposure and HLA in healthy donors. Method: immunoSEQ multiplex PCR; TCRdb's copy keeps in-frame clones and lacks some. The sample shows about 60,000 clones, about 80% of them seen only once. Sequences were obtained from PBMCs. The receptors stem from a woman in her twenties or thirties in good health and CMV-seronegative. The CDR3 runs from the conserved cysteine through the conserved F or W. The D gene is left open where the match is weak. Size values are once, few and many counts, or a class for expanded clones, and some rows have none.

D gene: -; clone size: -; J gene: TRBJ1-6; V gene: TRBV11-2; CDR3 DNA: TGTGCCAGCAGCTTTGACAGATCTCCCCTCCACTTT; CDR3 protein: CASSFDRSPLHF
D gene: -; clone size: -; J gene: TRBJ1-5; V gene: TRBV2; CDR3 DNA: TGTGCCAGCAGTGTTGGGAGGAATAGCAATCAGCCCCAGCATTTT; CDR3 protein: CASSVGRNSNQPQHF
D gene: TRBD1; clone size: -; J gene: TRBJ2-7; V gene: TRBV29-1; CDR3 DNA: TGCAGCGTTGAAGATCCGGGACAGCACTACGAGCAGTACTTC; CDR3 protein: CSVEDPGQHYEQYF
D gene: -; clone size: -; J gene: TRBJ2-1; V gene: TRBV9; CDR3 DNA: TGTGCCAGCAGCGTATCTGGAGGGTATGAGCAGTTCTTC; CDR3 protein: CASSVSGGYEQFF
D gene: TRBD1; clone size: -; J gene: TRBJ2-7; V gene: TRBV19; CDR3 DNA: TGTGCCAGTAGTCCCGGGACAGGGATGTACGAGCAGTACTTC; CDR3 protein: CASSPGTGMYEQYF
D gene: TRBD1; clone size: -; J gene: TRBJ2-5; V gene: TRBV29-1; CDR3 DNA: TGCAGCGTTGAGGGGACAGCGCAAGAGACCCAGTACTTC; CDR3 protein: CSVEGTAQETQYF
D gene: -; clone size: -; J gene: TRBJ2-5; V gene: TRBV7-9; CDR3 DNA: TGTGCCAGCAGCCCTAGCGTGCAAGAGACCCAGTACTTC; CDR3 protein: CASSPSVQETQYF
D gene: TRBD1; clone size: -; J gene: TRBJ1-3; V gene: TRBV7-8; CDR3 DNA: TGTGCCAGCAGCCTAAGACAGGGCGGCTCTGGAAACACCATATATTTT; CDR3 protein: CASSLRQGGSGNTIYF
D gene: TRBD2; clone size: -; J gene: TRBJ2-5; V gene: TRBV5-6; CDR3 DNA: TGTGCCAGCAGACCCTCGGGGGGGATGGAGACCCAGTACTTC; CDR3 protein: CASRPSGGMETQYF
D gene: TRBD1; clone size: -; J gene: TRBJ1-1; V gene: TRBV28; CDR3 DNA: TGTGCCAGCAGTTTTGGACAGGGGAACACTGAAGCTTTCTTT; CDR3 protein: CASSFGQGNTEAFF
D gene: -; clone size: -; J gene: TRBJ1-1; V gene: TRBV28; CDR3 DNA: TGTGCCAGCAGTTTAGTCTGGGTAGGGGGTAAGACTGAAGCTTTCTTT; CDR3 protein: CASSLVWVGGKTEAFF
D gene: -; clone size: few; J gene: TRBJ2-1; V gene: TRBV14; CDR3 DNA: TGTGCCAGCAGCCAAGGAGTGTTAGCCGGTGAGCAGTTCTTC; CDR3 protein: CASSQGVLAGEQFF
D gene: TRBD1; clone size: -; J gene: TRBJ1-1; V gene: TRBV9; CDR3 DNA: TGTGCCAGCGCTACAGGGGCCGGTGTAACTGAAGCTTTCTTT; CDR3 protein: CASATGAGVTEAFF
D gene: TRBD2; clone size: once; J gene: TRBJ2-4; V gene: TRBV4-1; CDR3 DNA: TGCGCCAGCAGCCAAGATACTGCCGGGACTAGCGGAGCCAAAAACATTCAGTACTTC; CDR3 protein: CASSQDTAGTSGAKNIQYF
D gene: -; clone size: once; J gene: TRBJ1-3; V gene: TRBV30; CDR3 DNA: TGTGCCTGGACCGGAGCTCTTGGAAACACCATATATTTT; CDR3 protein: CAWTGALGNTIYF
D gene: -; clone size: -; J gene: TRBJ1-1; V gene: TRBV29-1; CDR3 DNA: TGCAGCGTTGTAGGGGGGAACACTGAAGCTTTCTTT; CDR3 protein: CSVVGGNTEAFF
D gene: TRBD2; clone size: -; J gene: TRBJ2-7; V gene: TRBV4-1; CDR3 DNA: TGCGCCAGCAGCCAAAGCACTAGCGGCTACGAGCAGTACTTC; CDR3 protein: CASSQSTSGYEQYF
D gene: TRBD1; clone size: -; J gene: TRBJ2-5; V gene: TRBV5-4; CDR3 DNA: TGTGCCAGCAGCTACAGGGGGCTCGGTCAAGAGACCCAGTACTTC; CDR3 protein: CASSYRGLGQETQYF
D gene: TRBD1; clone size: -; J gene: TRBJ1-4; V gene: TRBV30; CDR3 DNA: TGTGCCTGGAGGACCGAGGACAGGGGTGAAAAACTGTTTTTT; CDR3 protein: CAWRTEDRGEKLFF
D gene: TRBD2; clone size: -; J gene: TRBJ2-5; V gene: TRBV7-2; CDR3 DNA: TGTGCCAGCAGCTTATGGACCGGGACTAGCGGCCCTCAAGAGACCCAGTACTTC; CDR3 protein: CASSLWTGTSGPQETQYF
D gene: TRBD2; clone size: -; J gene: TRBJ2-2; V gene: TRBV29-1; CDR3 DNA: TGCAGCGTTGCCATAATAGCGGGCACCGGGGAGCTGTTTTTT; CDR3 protein: CSVAIIAGTGELFF
D gene: TRBD2; clone size: -; J gene: TRBJ2-5; V gene: TRBV7-8; CDR3 DNA: TGTGCCAGCAGCCCGCGCGATAGCGGGGGGCTCCAAGAGACCCAGTACTTC; CDR3 protein: CASSPRDSGGLQETQYF
D gene: -; clone size: -; J gene: TRBJ1-2; V gene: TRBV6-1; CDR3 DNA: TGTGCCAGCGAAGGCGGGGGCTATGGCTACACCTTC; CDR3 protein: CASEGGGYGYTF
D gene: TRBD2; clone size: -; J gene: TRBJ2-1; V gene: TRBV18; CDR3 DNA: TGTGCCAGCTCACCAGGGACTAGCGGGGCCTACAATGAGCAGTTCTTC; CDR3 protein: CASSPGTSGAYNEQFF
D gene: TRBD2; clone size: -; J gene: TRBJ2-1; V gene: TRBV6-1; CDR3 DNA: TGTGCCAGCCCCGGGGGGGGAGACTACAATGAGCAGTTCTTC; CDR3 protein: CASPGGGDYNEQFF
D gene: TRBD1; clone size: -; J gene: TRBJ1-2; V gene: TRBV15; CDR3 DNA: TGTGCCACCAGCGTTCTACGGGACAGCCTTGGGGATGGCTACACCTTC; CDR3 protein: CATSVLRDSLGDGYTF
D gene: TRBD2; clone size: -; J gene: TRBJ2-2; V gene: TRBV4-1; CDR3 DNA: TGCGCCAGCAGCCAAGGATTACTAGCGACGGGCACCGGGGAGCTGTTTTTT; CDR3 protein: CASSQGLLATGTGELFF
D gene: TRBD2; clone size: -; J gene: TRBJ2-7; V gene: TRBV29-1; CDR3 DNA: TGCAGCTCCACTAGCGGGAACTCCTACGAGCAGTACTTC; CDR3 protein: CSSTSGNSYEQYF
D gene: -; clone size: -; J gene: TRBJ1-5; V gene: TRBV30; CDR3 DNA: TGTGCCTGGAGTGTACAGGCCAATCAGCCCCAGCATTTT; CDR3 protein: CAWSVQANQPQHF
D gene: TRBD1; clone size: -; J gene: TRBJ1-1; V gene: TRBV6-1; CDR3 DNA: TGTGCCAGCAATAGACAGGGGCTCAACACTGAAGCTTTCTTT; CDR3 protein: CASNRQGLNTEAFF
D gene: TRBD1; clone size: few; J gene: TRBJ1-2; V gene: TRBV5-6; CDR3 DNA: TGTGCCAGCAGCCTCCGGGACAGGGGAGTCAGTGGCTACACCTTC; CDR3 protein: CASSLRDRGVSGYTF
D gene: -; clone size: -; J gene: TRBJ1-2; V gene: TRBV5-1; CDR3 DNA: TGCGCCAGCAGATTCCGGGACTGGGGCTACACCTTC; CDR3 protein: CASRFRDWGYTF
D gene: -; clone size: -; J gene: TRBJ2-5; V gene: TRBV5-1; CDR3 DNA: TGCGCCAGCAGCTTGGGGCCGCGGGGTCCCTGGGAGACCCAGTACTTC; CDR3 protein: CASSLGPRGPWETQYF
D gene: TRBD1; clone size: -; J gene: TRBJ2-7; V gene: TRBV30; CDR3 DNA: TGTGCCTGGAGTGGGACAGGGATGGGCGAGCAGTACTTC; CDR3 protein: CAWSGTGMGEQYF
D gene: TRBD1; clone size: -; J gene: TRBJ1-6; V gene: TRBV5-1; CDR3 DNA: TGCGCCAGCAGCTACCGGGACAGGGATTCACCCCTCCACTTT; CDR3 protein: CASSYRDRDSPLHF
D gene: -; clone size: -; J gene: TRBJ2-3; V gene: TRBV4-1; CDR3 DNA: TGCGCCAGCAGCCAAGTGGCTCTTCCCACAGATACGCAGTATTTT; CDR3 protein: CASSQVALPTDTQYF
D gene: TRBD1; clone size: few; J gene: TRBJ1-2; V gene: TRBV7-9; CDR3 DNA: TGTGCCAGCAGCGGCGGGACAGGGGCTAACTATGGCTACACCTTC; CDR3 protein: CASSGGTGANYGYTF
D gene: TRBD1; clone size: -; J gene: TRBJ1-1; V gene: TRBV23-1; CDR3 DNA: TGCGCCAGCATTCGGACAGGGGTGGGCACTGAAGCTTTCTTT; CDR3 protein: CASIRTGVGTEAFF
D gene: -; clone size: -; J gene: TRBJ2-5; V gene: TRBV7-9; CDR3 DNA: TGTGCCAGCAGCTTGGTCCAGACTAAGGGGGCCCAGTACTTC; CDR3 protein: CASSLVQTKGAQYF
D gene: TRBD1; clone size: -; J gene: TRBJ1-5; V gene: TRBV30; CDR3 DNA: TGTGCCTGGACCCAGGACAGGGGAGACCAGCCCCAGCATTTT; CDR3 protein: CAWTQDRGDQPQHF
D gene: TRBD1; clone size: -; J gene: TRBJ2-7; V gene: TRBV29-1; CDR3 DNA: TGCAGCGCTACGGGACAGGGGGGCTACGAGCAGTACTTC; CDR3 protein: CSATGQGGYEQYF
D gene: -; clone size: few; J gene: TRBJ2-5; V gene: TRBV29-1; CDR3 DNA: TGCAGCGCATCGGGACTTACCTTAAAGGAGACCCAGTACTTC; CDR3 protein: CSASGLTLKETQYF
D gene: -; clone size: -; J gene: TRBJ2-3; V gene: TRBV4-1; CDR3 DNA: TGCGCCAGCAGCCCCCGGACCCAGGGCCCGCAAGCAGATACGCAGTATTTT; CDR3 protein: CASSPRTQGPQADTQYF
D gene: -; clone size: few; J gene: TRBJ1-1; V gene: TRBV30; CDR3 DNA: TGTGCCTGGAGTCCTTGGGGCCTCTCTGGAACTGAAGCTTTCTTT; CDR3 protein: CAWSPWGLSGTEAFF
D gene: -; clone size: few; J gene: TRBJ1-2; V gene: TRBV5-3; CDR3 DNA: TGTGCCAGAAGCTTGATTCCAACCGTCCCCGGGGGGGGCTCGCATGGCTACACCTTC; CDR3 protein: CARSLIPTVPGGGSHGYTF
D gene: -; clone size: -; J gene: TRBJ2-1; V gene: TRBV12-5; CDR3 DNA: TGTGCTAGTGGTTGGGGCTATGAGCAGTTCTTC; CDR3 protein: CASGWGYEQFF
D gene: -; clone size: -; J gene: TRBJ2-7; V gene: TRBV5-1; CDR3 DNA: TGCGCCAGCAGCTTGGACAGGGTCTACGAGCAGTACTTC; CDR3 protein: CASSLDRVYEQYF
D gene: TRBD1; clone size: -; J gene: TRBJ1-2; V gene: TRBV7-2; CDR3 DNA: TGTGCCAGCAGCTCCGGGACAGGGGGCGGCGGCTACACCTTC; CDR3 protein: CASSSGTGGGGYTF
D gene: -; clone size: -; J gene: TRBJ1-1; V gene: TRBV30; CDR3 DNA: TGTGCCTGTCGCGGGGGGACGTCGAACACTGAAGCTTTCTTT; CDR3 protein: CACRGGTSNTEAFF
D gene: TRBD2; clone size: few; J gene: TRBJ2-1; V gene: TRBV5-1; CDR3 DNA: TGCGCCAGCAACCAGTTCAGCGGGGATACCAATGAGCAGTTCTTC; CDR3 protein: CASNQFSGDTNEQFF
D gene: TRBD1; clone size: -; J gene: TRBJ1-4; V gene: TRBV7-6; CDR3 DNA: TGTGCCAGCAGTCCCGGACAGGGGGCTGCGATTAATGAAAAACTGTTTTTT; CDR3 protein: CASSPGQGAAINEKLFF
D gene: TRBD1; clone size: -; J gene: TRBJ1-1; V gene: TRBV4-1; CDR3 DNA: TGCGCCAGCAGCCTGACGGACAGGGTGAACACTGAAGCTTTCTTT; CDR3 protein: CASSLTDRVNTEAFF
D gene: -; clone size: -; J gene: TRBJ1-5; V gene: TRBV7-9; CDR3 DNA: TGTGCCAGCAGCTTTAGCAGTAGCAATCAGCCCCAGCATTTT; CDR3 protein: CASSFSSSNQPQHF
D gene: TRBD2; clone size: -; J gene: TRBJ2-1; V gene: TRBV30; CDR3 DNA: TGTGCCTGTCGGATCCTAGCGGGAGATGAGCAGTTCTTC; CDR3 protein: CACRILAGDEQFF
D gene: -; clone size: -; J gene: TRBJ1-6; V gene: TRBV7-8; CDR3 DNA: TGTGCCAGCAGCTTAGGGAGCGCTAATTCACCCCTCCACTTT; CDR3 protein: CASSLGSANSPLHF